This passage covers 17 T cell receptor beta chains from one sample sequenced in a study of cytomegalovirus exposure and HLA in healthy donors. Vbeta (60) and Jbeta (13) primers were used in the PCR. Assay: immunoSEQ multiplex PCR; the TCRdb copy retains only in-frame clones and omits some. The profile shows around 130,000 clones, around 70% of them singletons. The source material was PBMCs. Every receptor here comes from a man in his forties in good health and CMV-seropositive.

V and J are TRBV28 and TRBJ2-1; 9 positions match TRBD2. The CDR3 totals 15 residues. After removal of 5 bases from V and 4 bases from J, the junction contained 6 bases not matched to a gene. Per the germline V gene, CDR1 is MDHEN and CDR2 is SYDVKM. The CDR3, as DNA: TGTGCCAGCAGTAAAGCGGGAGGACTTTACAATGAGCAGTTCTTC. Protein product: CASSKAGGLYNEQFF. Variable domain in full (rest from reference TRBV28 and TRBJ2-1): DVKVTQSSRYLVKRTGEKVFLECVQDMDHENMFWYRQDPGLGLRLIYFSYDVKMKEKGDIPEGYSVSREKKERFSLILESASTNQTSMYLCASSKAGGLYNEQFFGPGTRLTVL.

To note about this clone: Other DNA sequences in the sample encode the same CDR3. The chain carries TRBV6-5 and TRBJ2-5; 8 nucleotides line up with TRBD1. Germline loops: CDR1 MNHEY, CDR2 SVGAGI. The CDR3 runs to 15 residues. V lost 2 bases to trimming and J lost 4 bases; unmatched junction nucleotides: 6. CDR3 sequence reads: CASSYATGGRETQYF. The CDR3 region has the DNA TGTGCCAGCAGTTACGCTACAGGGGGAAGAGAGACCCAGTACTTC.

The rearrangement uses TRBV5-1 and TRBJ1-2, with 7 bases that match TRBD1. Germline V gene lookup returns CDR1 SGHRS and CDR2 YFSETQ. The ends lost 6 bases at V and 5 bases at J; junction bases unmatched: 7. The CDR3 spans 13 residues. CDR3 DNA sequence: TGCGCCAGCAACAACGAGGGGGCTTATGGCTACACCTTC. Residues: CASNNEGAYGYTF.

The chain is built from TRBV11-2 and TRBJ2-5, with TRBD1 as a possible D gene (6 bases). Germline CDR1 reads SGHAT; CDR2 reads FQNNGV. V lost 1 base and J lost 0, with 21 bases in between. The CDR3 spans 19 residues. CDR3: CASSLGRGQSRSYQETQYF. The CDR3 region has the DNA TGTGCCAGCAGCTTAGGTCGAGGACAGAGCCGATCATACCAAGAGACCCAGTACTTC.

The chain combines TRBV29-1 with TRBJ2-1, with TRBD1 identical over 7 bases. With 4 bases clipped from V and 5 bases from J, the junction kept 2 bases outside the gene matches. Germline V gene sequence: CDR1 SQVTM, CDR2 ANQGSEA. There are 12 residues in the CDR3. The CDR3 DNA sequence: TGCAGCGTTGGAACAGGGGACAATGAGCAGTTCTTC. Protein sequence: CSVGTGDNEQFF.

The chain joins TRBV28 to TRBJ1-2; no firm D call. V was shortened by 7 bases and J by 2 bases, with 8 bases between the two germline ends. Germline values: CDR1 MDHEN, CDR2 SYDVKM. The CDR3 has 12 amino acids. The CDR3 loop reads CASNRWNYGYTF. CDR3 DNA sequence: TGTGCCAGCAATAGATGGAACTATGGCTACACCTTC.

This clone was detected only a few times. The chain links TRBV5-1 to TRBJ2-7, with 10 nucleotides matching TRBD1. Trimming took 4 bases from V and 3 from J; bases not matched to a gene: 7. The CDR3 is 15 amino acids. The V gene's germline CDR1 is SGHRS and CDR2 YFSETQ. CDR3 sequence (DNA): TGCGCCAGCAGCCCTCTCGGGACAGGGGACTACGAGCAGTACTTC. Residues: CASSPLGTGDYEQYF.

V gene TRBV9 combines with J gene TRBJ1-2, with 8 bases identical to TRBD1. The CDR3 has 14 amino acids. The junction had 6 bases not matched to a gene; V was cut back by 4 bases and J by 4 bases. Germline-derived CDR1 and CDR2 are SGDLS and YYNGEE. As DNA, the CDR3 is TGTGCCAGCAGCCCGACCGACAGGGGCTATGGCTACACCTTC. Its protein product is CASSPTDRGYGYTF.

The V gene is TRBV6-5, the J gene TRBJ2-3; a weak D match, TRBD2 (6 bases). Germline loops: CDR1 MNHEY, CDR2 SVGAGI. The CDR3 is 13 amino acids. Trimming removed 4 bases from V and 11 bases from J, with 16 bases in between. CDR3 DNA: TGTGCCAGCAGTTTCAGGGTCAGGGAGGAGCAGTATTTT. It is translated as CASSFRVREEQYF.

The sample holds a few counts of this clone. The chain links TRBV5-6 to TRBJ2-7, with 7 bases fitting TRBD2. The CDR3 length is 13 residues. From germline, CDR1 is SGHDT and CDR2 YYEEEE. With 4 bases clipped from V and 7 bases from J, the junction kept 8 bases outside the gene matches. The CDR3: CASSRGTTREQYF. In nucleotides, the CDR3 is TGTGCCAGCAGCCGGGGGACTACGAGGGAGCAGTACTTC. Full variable domain (missing parts from reference TRBV5-6 and TRBJ2-7): DAGVTQSPTHLIKTRGQQVTLRCSPKSGHDTVSWYQQALGQGPQFIFQYYEEEERQRGNFPDRFSGHQFPNYSSELNVNALLLGDSALYLCASSRGTTREQYFGPGTRLTVT.

The chain has TRBV18 and TRBJ2-1, with D tentatively TRBD2 (7 bases). The CDR3 has 16 amino acids. Per the germline V gene, CDR1 is KGHSH and CDR2 is LQKENI. Trimming stripped 2 bases from V and 6 bases from J, with 17 bases between. Here the CDR3 reads CASSPGGAGIGNEQFF. The CDR3 DNA follows: TGTGCCAGCTCACCAGGGGGGGCAGGGATCGGCAATGAGCAGTTCTTC.

The chain combines TRBV11-2 with TRBJ2-1; D is perhaps TRBD2 (6 bases). The ends were cut back, 4 bases at V and 16 bases at J, with 32 bases in the middle. The CDR3 extends over 17 amino acids. Germline V gives CDR1 SGHAT, CDR2 FQNNGV. The CDR3 is CASSSINRDSPWVSCFF. DNA for the CDR3: TGTGCCAGCAGCTCGATAAACCGGGACTCCCCTTGGGTATCGTGTTTCTTC.

This chain joins TRBV27 and TRBJ1-1, with 7 nucleotides matching TRBD1. The germline gives CDR1 MNHEY, CDR2 SMNVEV (reference sequence). This CDR3 is built from 15 residues. V lost 5 bases to trimming and J lost 3 bases; unmatched junction nucleotides: 9. The CDR3: CASSPQTGRYTEAFF. The CDR3 region has the DNA TGTGCCAGCAGTCCTCAGACAGGGAGGTACACTGAAGCTTTCTTT.

This clone was seen once. The V and J genes are TRBV28 and TRBJ1-5; 9 bases agree with TRBD1. The V segment lost 7 bases and the J segment 4 bases; nucleotides outside the gene matches: 8. The CDR3 consists of 15 residues. Germline V lookup: CDR1 MDHEN, CDR2 SYDVKM. The DNA of the CDR3 is TGTGCCAGCACCTCCCCGGGACAGGGAAATCAGCCCCAGCATTTT. Protein: CASTSPGQGNQPQHF.

The rearrangement joins TRBV5-1 to TRBJ2-6; D is unresolved. Looked up from germline, CDR1 is SGHRS and CDR2 is YFSETQ. V lost 1 base to trimming and J lost 0 bases, with 11 bases between them. This CDR3 comprises 17 residues. The CDR3 DNA reads as TGCGCCAGCAGCTTGCCACAGTACAGCTCTGGGGCCAACGTCCTGACTTTC. Its protein product is CASSLPQYSSGANVLTF.

The chain joins TRBV28 to TRBJ1-5; possibly TRBD1 for D (5 bases). The CDR3 is 13 residues long. Looked up from germline, CDR1 is MDHEN and CDR2 is SYDVKM. V was pared by 6 bases and J by 4 bases, with 10 bases between. CDR3 sequence reads: CASRTDRNQPQHF. The CDR3 nucleotides are TGTGCCAGCAGGACAGATAGGAATCAGCCCCAGCATTTT.

The rearrangement joins TRBV7-9 to TRBJ1-1, with D perhaps TRBD1 (6 bases). Germline V gene sequence: CDR1 SEHNR, CDR2 FQNEAQ (reference sequence). The V gene lost 3 bases and the J gene lost 1 base, with 9 bases spanning the gap. The length of the CDR3 is 14 residues. The CDR3 DNA is TGTGCCAGCAGCTTGGGGGGGCCGAACACTGAAGCTTTCTTT. Amino acid sequence: CASSLGGPNTEAFF.